This T cell receptor beta chain was documented in a study of control samples from healthy donors and cancer patients. Assay used: immunoSEQ multiplex PCR; TCRdb lists only in-frame clones, some missing. The data contain 120,000 or so clones, about 95% of them singletons. J was trimmed by 5 bases and V by 6 bases; bases with no gene match: 4. The germline CDR1 and CDR2 sequences are LNHDA and SQIVND (reference sequence). The length of the CDR3 is 14 residues. Sequencing used blood. This clonotype was obtained from a man aged 25-45 years in good health. The gene calls are TRBV19 and TRBJ2-2; 9 positions agree with TRBD1. This chain's CDR3 is CASRGQGVTGELFF. The CDR3 DNA sequence: TGTGCCAGTAGGGGACAGGGTGTAACCGGGGAGCTGTTTTTT.